Presented here are 5 T cell receptor beta chains from one specimen sequenced in a study of blood T cell repertoires in COVID-19. Some clones are missing from TCRdb's copy, which holds only in-frame ones; the method was immunoSEQ multiplex PCR. This sample has about 210,000 clones, with around 90% found just once. The sequenced sample consisted of peripheral blood. The receptors were sampled from a man aged 60 to 75 with acute or convalescent COVID-19.

This clone appeared a few times. The rearrangement joins TRBV7-8 to TRBJ1-2; D remains ambiguous. V was shortened by 5 bases and J by 0 bases, with 16 bases between the two germline ends. The length of the CDR3 is 16 residues. Germline V gene lookup returns CDR1 SGHVS and CDR2 FQNEAQ. This CDR3 is CASSPRVQSTNYGYTF. DNA for the CDR3: TGTGCCAGCAGCCCGAGGGTGCAGTCTACTAACTATGGCTACACCTTC.

V is TRBV19 and J is TRBJ1-1; no clear D. This CDR3 is 15 amino acids long. Trimming removed 5 bases at V and 3 bases at J, with 16 bases between. Germline CDR1 reads LNHDA; CDR2 reads SQIVND (reference sequence). The CDR3 coding sequence is TGTGCCAGTAGTCTGAGCGACGGAGCCGACACTGAAGCTTTCTTT. Amino acid sequence: CASSLSDGADTEAFF.

The chain couples TRBV5-1 to TRBJ1-2; 9 nucleotides line up with TRBD1. Germline lookup yields CDR1 SGHRS and CDR2 YFSETQ. J gave up 3 bases and V 4 bases, and 10 bases lay outside the gene matches. The CDR3 is 16 amino acids. Here the CDR3 DNA reads TGCGCCAGCAGCGGTACCGGGACAGGGAGGGACTATGGCTACACCTTC. It translates to CASSGTGTGRDYGYTF.

The rearrangement links TRBV28 to TRBJ2-1; 7 positions match TRBD1. CDR1 and CDR2 from the germline V gene are MDHEN and SYDVKM. This CDR3 is 15 amino acids long. Trimming cost V 6 bases and J 10 bases; bases outside gene matches: 15. In nucleotides, the CDR3 is TGTGCCAGCAGCAAACCGGGACAGCTGCTTCTGGAGCAGTTCTTC. This translates into CASSKPGQLLLEQFF.

This chain joins TRBV7-7 and TRBJ1-2, with a tentative D call TRBD1 (6 bases). V lost 5 bases and J 7 bases, leaving 17 bases between the germline ends. Looked up from germline, CDR1 is SSHAT and CDR2 is FNYEAQ (reference sequence). This CDR3 has 14 residues. CDR3 DNA: TGTGCCAGCAGCCGCGCGACCACAGGGCTTGGCTACACCTTC. Amino acids: CASSRATTGLGYTF.